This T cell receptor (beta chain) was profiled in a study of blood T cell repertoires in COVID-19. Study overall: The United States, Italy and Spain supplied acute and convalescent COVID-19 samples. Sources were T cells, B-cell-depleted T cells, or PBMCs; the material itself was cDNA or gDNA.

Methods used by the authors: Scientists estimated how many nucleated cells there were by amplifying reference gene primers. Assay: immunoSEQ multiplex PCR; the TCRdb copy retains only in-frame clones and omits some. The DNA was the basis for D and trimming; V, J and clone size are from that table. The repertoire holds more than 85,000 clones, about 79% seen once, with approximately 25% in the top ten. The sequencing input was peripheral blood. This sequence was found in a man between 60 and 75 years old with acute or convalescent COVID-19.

Here the CDR3 reads CASSLRGGVETQYF. CDR3 DNA sequence: TGCGCCAGCAGCCTTCGGGGGGGCGTAGAGACCCAGTACTTC. The chain carries TRBV4-1 and TRBJ2-5, with TRBD2 matching over 8 bases. The CDR3 runs to 14 residues. Trimming took 4 bases from V and 4 from J; bases not matched to a gene: 5. Germline-derived CDR1 and CDR2 are MGHRA and YSYEKL.